One sample yielded the 26 T cell receptor beta chains listed below, sequenced in a study of neurological immune-mediated disorders. In TCRdb, the 5' RACE reads were re-called with MiXCR into one record per CDR3 protein. The sample has tens of thousands of distinct CDR3 sequences, about 6.3% seen once; the top ten hold around 0.6%. The sample was CD4+ T cells from blood. The origin of the receptors is a woman in her thirties or forties in good health.

This clonotype was seen ten or more times. This rearrangement joins TRBV29-1 to TRBJ1-1; TRBD1 might be the D (6 bases). Trimming left V 7 bases short and J 1 base short, with 16 bases between. The CDR3 totals 14 residues. From germline, CDR1 is SQVTM and CDR2 ANQGSEA. In DNA, the CDR3 is TGCAGCGCTTCAAACGGACAGTCGAACACTGAAGCTTTCTTT. It is translated as CSASNGQSNTEAFF.

Ten or more counts support this clonotype. This chain connects TRBV7-9 to TRBJ2-7, with D unclear. V dropped 2 bases and J dropped 0 bases, with 17 bases sitting between them. CDR1 is SEHNR, CDR2 FQNEAQ, per germline (reference sequence). CDR3 size: 17 residues. CDR3 amino acids: CASSLTLGRTHSYEQYF. CDR3 nucleotides: TGTGCCAGCAGCTTAACCCTCGGACGGACGCACTCCTACGAGCAGTACTTC.

J is TRBJ2-7 and V is TRBV5-1; no definite D call. This CDR3 is built from 13 residues. Trimming stripped 0 bases from V and 6 bases from J, with 10 bases between. CDR1 and CDR2 (germline): SGHRS, YFSETQ. The CDR3 nucleotides read TGCGCCAGCAGCTTGGATTGGAGAAGCGAGCAGTACTTC. Its translation: CASSLDWRSEQYF.

This clonotype appeared a few times. The chain links TRBV29-1 to TRBJ2-1; D is possibly TRBD2 (5 bases). The CDR3 has 14 residues. Germline loops: CDR1 SQVTM, CDR2 ANQGSEA. V lost 1 base and J lost 6, with 13 bases in between. The CDR3 region is CSVEGGRRANEQFF. The DNA for the CDR3 is TGCAGCGTTGAAGGAGGTCGGCGGGCCAATGAGCAGTTCTTC.

Details on this clonotype: This may be a read error, as it is one base from a much larger clone. V usage is TRBV6-2 or TRBV6-3 and J usage is TRBJ2-1; D is uncertain. CDR3 length: 14 residues. Per germline, CDR1 MNHEY and CDR2 SVGEGT. This CDR3 reads CVSRTQVPNNEQFF. For the CDR3, the DNA is TGTGTCAGCCGAACCCAGGTTCCCAACAATGAGCAGTTCTTC.

This clonotype has at least ten counts. V gene TRBV6-5 combines with J gene TRBJ2-7, with 12 bases aligning to TRBD2. Germline CDR1 MNHEY, CDR2 SVGAGI. The CDR3 runs 14 residues. V was pared by 4 bases and J by 4 bases, with 2 bases of the junction left unmatched. The CDR3 spells CASSSGLAGYEQYF. CDR3 DNA sequence: TGTGCCAGCAGTTCGGGACTAGCGGGTTACGAGCAGTACTTC.

This clonotype has ten or more counts. The chain links TRBV29-1 to TRBJ2-6; either TRBD1 or TRBD2 may supply D (6 bases each). Trimming cost V 4 bases and J 4 bases, with 8 bases left between them. There are 13 residues in the CDR3. The germline V gene has CDR1 SQVTM and CDR2 ANQGSEA. The DNA for the CDR3 is TGCAGCGTTGGGGGGGCCGGGGCCAACGTCCTGACTTTC. Protein: CSVGGAGANVLTF.

Many counts were recorded for this clonotype. The rearrangement uses TRBV5-1 and TRBJ2-2; D is unclear. CDR3 length: 12 amino acids. CDR1 is SGHRS, CDR2 YFSETQ, per germline. Trimming cost V 4 bases and J 5 bases, with 6 bases left between them. CDR3 sequence (DNA): TGCGCCAGCAGCATCAGTACCGGGGAGCTGTTTTTT. It codes for CASSISTGELFF.

This clonotype was picked up many times. This chain connects TRBV18 to TRBJ2-7; perhaps TRBD2 as D (6 bases). This CDR3 is built from 16 residues. Germline V gene sequence: CDR1 KGHSH, CDR2 LQKENI. V was cut by 4 bases and J by 1 base, with 17 bases left in between. DNA for the CDR3: TGTGCCAGCTCACTACCGGGACTCGCCCTATCCTACGAGCAGTACTTC. This sequence encodes CASSLPGLALSYEQYF.

This clonotype showed up many times. V usage is TRBV11-3 and J usage is TRBJ2-1; D possibly uses TRBD1 or TRBD2 (5 bases each). CDR3 length: 16 amino acids. Germline lookup yields CDR1 SGHNT and CDR2 YENEEA. Trimming cost V 3 bases and J 4 bases, with 16 bases left between them. The CDR3 protein is CASSFPPGPLYNEQFF. CDR3 DNA sequence: TGTGCCAGCAGCTTTCCCCCGGGACCCCTTTACAATGAGCAGTTCTTC.

This clonotype was seen repeatedly, ten times or more. The chain has TRBV20-1 and TRBJ2-5; unclear D gene. The CDR3 has 13 amino acids. The germline V and J ends were trimmed by 6 bases and 1 base, with 12 bases remaining between them. Germline V gene lookup returns CDR1 DFQATT and CDR2 SNEGSKA (reference sequence). DNA of the CDR3: TGCAGTGCACCCGGACGGTCCCAAGAGACCCAGTACTTC. Residues: CSAPGRSQETQYF.

The chain is built from TRBV10-3 and TRBJ2-3; 9 bases are a match to TRBD1. This CDR3 is 14 amino acids long. The germline V gene has CDR1 ENHRY and CDR2 SYGVKD. With 8 bases clipped from V and 3 bases from J, the junction kept 6 bases outside the gene matches. The CDR3 protein is CAIGGTGSTDTQYF. CDR3 sequence (DNA): TGTGCCATCGGAGGGACAGGGTCGACAGATACGCAGTATTTT.

This clonotype was seen ten or more times. V and J are TRBV5-1 and TRBJ2-7; TRBD2 matches at 11 bases. Germline V gene sequence: CDR1 SGHRS, CDR2 YFSETQ. V trimming: 2 bases; J trimming: 7 bases; junction bases outside the gene matches: 8. CDR3 length: 15 amino acids. DNA of the CDR3: TGCGCCAGCAGCTTTACACTAGCGGGAGAGGGGGAGCAGTACTTC. It is translated as CASSFTLAGEGEQYF.

The sample holds many counts of this clonotype. The rearrangement links TRBV7-2 to TRBJ1-5; D is unresolved. V gave up 5 bases and J gave up 3 bases, with 5 bases separating them. Germline V gene data show CDR1 as SGHTA and CDR2 as FQGNSA. The CDR3 is 12 amino acids. The CDR3 sequence is CASSPANQPQHF. CDR3 sequence (DNA): TGTGCCAGCAGCCCCGCCAATCAGCCCCAGCATTTT.

This clonotype was observed many times. The chain recombines TRBV6-5 with TRBJ2-2; TRBD2 matches at 7 bases. The CDR3 contains 12 residues. The ends lost 8 bases at V and 5 bases at J; junction bases unmatched: 2. Germline-derived CDR1 and CDR2 are MNHEY and SVGAGI. The CDR3 nucleotides are TGTGCCAGCTCGCGGGAGACCGGGGAGCTGTTTTTT. Translating it yields CASSRETGELFF.

This clonotype appeared many times. V usage is TRBV29-1 and J usage is TRBJ2-7; 8 positions agree with TRBD2. Trimming cost V 7 bases and J 0 bases; bases outside gene matches: 17. In germline, CDR1 is SQVTM, CDR2 ANQGSEA. This CDR3 has 17 residues. CDR3 sequence reads: CSGHRLAGPKSSYEQYF. In DNA, the CDR3 is TGCAGCGGACATCGCCTAGCGGGTCCCAAGAGCTCCTACGAGCAGTACTTC.

This clonotype was seen many times. This chain joins TRBV10-3 and TRBJ2-1; possible D gene TRBD1, 5 bases. This CDR3 spans 13 amino acids. Germline CDR1 is ENHRY and CDR2 is SYGVKD. Trimming took off 2 bases at V and 5 bases at J, with 7 bases between the two ends. CDR3 sequence reads: CAISEVRDNEQFF. As DNA, the CDR3 is TGTGCCATCAGTGAGGTCAGGGACAATGAGCAGTTCTTC.

This clonotype was found many times. The V gene is TRBV10-3, the J gene TRBJ2-3; either TRBD1 or TRBD2 may fit D (5 bases each). Germline CDR1 ENHRY, CDR2 SYGVKD. This CDR3 spans 15 amino acids. Trimming cost V 7 bases and J 2 bases, with 16 bases left between them. CDR3 nucleotides: TGTGCCATCAATGGGGGAACCAGACCCACAGATACGCAGTATTTT. Protein product: CAINGGTRPTDTQYF.

This clonotype was observed at least ten times. The gene calls are TRBV20-1 and TRBJ2-7; a possible D gene is TRBD1 (7 bases). The length of the CDR3 is 13 residues. Trimming left V 5 bases short and J 2 bases short, with 13 bases between. Per germline, CDR1 DFQATT and CDR2 SNEGSKA (reference sequence). CDR3 protein: CSAEGASAYEQYF. CDR3 nucleotide sequence: TGCAGTGCTGAGGGGGCTAGCGCCTACGAGCAGTACTTC.

This clonotype was detected many times. The chain carries TRBV3-1 and TRBJ2-5; a weak D match, TRBD2 (6 bases). V was trimmed by 1 base and J by 3 bases, leaving 12 bases between them. Germline V gene lookup returns CDR1 LGHDT and CDR2 YNNKEL (reference sequence). The CDR3 is 15 amino acids. CDR3 in amino acids: CASSQGEAGKETQYF. The CDR3 DNA reads as TGTGCCAGCAGCCAAGGGGAGGCAGGGAAAGAGACCCAGTACTTC.

This clonotype was picked up many times. The chain is built from TRBV28 and TRBJ1-2, with D perhaps TRBD1 (5 bases). Trimming removed 3 bases at V and 4 bases at J, with 9 bases between. The germline V gene encodes CDR1 MDHEN and CDR2 SYDVKM. There are 13 residues in the CDR3. In DNA form, the CDR3 reads TGTGCCAGCAGTTTTTTCGGGGGCTATGGCTACACCTTC. Its protein product is CASSFFGGYGYTF.

In this sample, this clonotype turned up many times. This sequence joins TRBV7-7 and TRBJ2-5; no clear D gene. The CDR3 is made up of 12 amino acids. Per germline, CDR1 SSHAT and CDR2 FNYEAQ (reference sequence). Trimming stripped 5 bases from V and 4 bases from J, with 8 bases between. The CDR3 region is CASSPTGETQYF. As DNA, the CDR3 is TGTGCCAGCAGCCCCACGGGAGAGACCCAGTACTTC.

At least ten counts were recorded for this clonotype. The rearrangement uses TRBV7-2 and TRBJ2-2; D call uncertain. The V end lost 1 base, the J end lost 4 bases, and 10 bases lay between the germline ends. Per germline, CDR1 SGHTA and CDR2 FQGNSA. The CDR3 has 15 residues. The CDR3 sequence is CASSLGVHPTGELFF. DNA of the CDR3: TGTGCCAGCAGCTTAGGGGTCCACCCCACCGGGGAGCTGTTTTTT.

This clonotype came up many times. The chain has TRBV20-1 and TRBJ2-3, with D possibly TRBD2 on 5 matching bases. Germline values: CDR1 DFQATT, CDR2 SNEGSKA (reference sequence). The CDR3 contains 16 residues. V was pared by 4 bases and J by 0 bases, with 17 bases between. The CDR3 DNA reads as TGCAGTGCTACGCCCCTTAGCGCACGAAGCACAGATACGCAGTATTTT. Translation: CSATPLSARSTDTQYF.

In its sample, this clonotype was seen many times. V is TRBV11-2 and J is TRBJ1-5; the D is unclear. Between the trimmed V and J ends, which lost 5 bases and 5 bases, there was a span of 22 bases. Germline V gives CDR1 SGHAT, CDR2 FQNNGV. CDR3 length equals 17 residues. CDR3 DNA sequence: TGTGCCAGCAGCCCCAGAGGCGGGAAGCGAGAGGATCAGCCCCAGCATTTT. Its translation: CASSPRGGKREDQPQHF.

This clonotype was observed many times. The chain recombines TRBV6-1 with TRBJ2-3, with TRBD1 as a possible D gene (6 bases). Germline CDR1 reads MNHNS; CDR2 reads SASEGT. The germline V and J ends were trimmed by 6 bases and 8 bases, with 12 bases remaining between them. The CDR3 runs to 12 residues. For the CDR3, the DNA is TGTGCCAGCAGGGGGGCCGGGCTTACGCAGTATTTT. The encoded protein is CASRGAGLTQYF.